The TCR beta chain described here comes from a study of OX40 agonist ivuxolimab in advanced cancers. For the study at large: At just under 85% male, the cohort had a mean age of 60 years, ranging from about 20 to 79.

Germline CDR1 is SGHTA and CDR2 is FQGNSA. The V gene end was trimmed by 9 bases and the J gene end by 6 bases; junction bases not matched to a gene: 17. The CDR3 is made up of 16 amino acids. Here immunoSEQ multiplex PCR was the method, and the copy in TCRdb shows in-frame clones only, minus some. The sample lists around 25,000 clones, around 84% occurring once. Sampling of blood occurred at baseline, cycle 4 day 1, and cycle 7 day 1. In regard to this clone: Its antigen is unknown.

Study-level findings and limits: Still undetermined is the antigen specificity of the expanded peripheral T cells.

Sample: CD4+ or CD8+ T cells sorted from blood, taken in a trial of the OX40 agonist ivuxolimab. This chain joins TRBV7-2 and TRBJ2-1; 7 bases match TRBD2. The clonotype was recovered from an adult with an advanced solid tumor such as melanoma, head and neck, liver or kidney cancer. The chain's CDR3 is CARDRDGGRSGNEQFF. CDR3 in DNA: TGTGCCAGGGATAGGGACGGCGGGAGAAGTGGCAATGAGCAGTTCTTC.